The 14 T cell receptor beta chains presented below share a single source sample, sequenced in a study of T-cell memory formation after mild COVID-19. TCRdb reanalysed the 5' RACE reads using MiXCR and keeps one entry per CDR3 protein. The profile shows hundreds of thousands of distinct CDR3 sequences, more than 20% of them singletons. Specimen: PBMCs or a T cell subset sorted from them (not recorded which). The receptors were sampled from an adult woman who had mild COVID-19 (a few samples of this study predate the infection). Cell type and time point are not known.

The V gene is TRBV5-6, the J gene TRBJ1-2, with 8 nucleotides matching TRBD1. In germline, CDR1 is SGHDT, CDR2 YYEEEE. V trimming: 4 bases; J trimming: 1 base; junction bases outside the gene matches: 15. The CDR3 sequence is 18 residues long. The CDR3 nucleotides read TGTGCCAGCAGCGACAGGGGAGGATCGGCGCTCCATAACTATGGCTACACCTTC. Protein sequence: CASSDRGGSALHNYGYTF.

The genes are TRBV28 and TRBJ2-1, with D perhaps matching TRBD1 or TRBD2 (5 bases each). CDR1 and CDR2 (germline): MDHEN, SYDVKM. This CDR3 region has 15 residues. V was shortened by 4 bases and J by 3 bases, with 13 bases between the two germline ends. The DNA for the CDR3 is TGTGCCAGCAGTTACGTCAGGGAGCGCTACAATGAGCAGTTCTTC. Its protein product is CASSYVRERYNEQFF. Supplemented by reference TRBV28 and TRBJ2-1, the full variable domain reads DVKVTQSSRYLVKRTGEKVFLECVQDMDHENMFWYRQDPGLGLRLIYFSYDVKMKEKGDIPEGYSVSREKKERFSLILESASTNQTSMYLCASSYVRERYNEQFFGPGTRLTVL.

The chain recombines TRBV6-5 with TRBJ1-5; 8 bases line up with TRBD1. Germline-derived CDR1 and CDR2 are MNHEY and SVGAGI. The CDR3 is made up of 17 amino acids. V was clipped by 4 bases and J by 6 bases; unmatched bases: 14. CDR3 amino acids: CASSSSGGLGRVQPQHF. CDR3 DNA: TGTGCCAGCAGTTCCTCAGGGGGCCTTGGTCGGGTTCAGCCCCAGCATTTT.

The chain recombines TRBV11-2 with TRBJ2-1; D remains unclear. The ends were cut back, 0 bases at V and 3 bases at J, with 6 bases in the middle. CDR3 length equals 14 residues. Germline V gene sequence: CDR1 SGHAT, CDR2 FQNNGV. CDR3 nucleotides: TGTGCCAGCAGCTTAGATCAAAACTACAATGAGCAGTTCTTC. Protein product: CASSLDQNYNEQFF.

The chain has TRBV6-5 and TRBJ2-7; tentatively, D is TRBD2 (6 bases). CDR1 and CDR2 from the germline V gene are MNHEY and SVGAGI. Trimming left V 0 bases short and J 6 bases short, with 6 bases between. The CDR3 is 12 residues long. The CDR3 region is CASSYSEGEQYF. DNA for the CDR3: TGTGCCAGCAGTTACTCGGAGGGCGAGCAGTACTTC.

There are a few counts of this clonotype. The chain couples TRBV7-9 to TRBJ2-7; 9 positions match TRBD1. The ends lost 1 base at V and 2 bases at J; junction bases unmatched: 3. The V gene's germline CDR1 is SEHNR and CDR2 FQNEAQ (reference sequence). The CDR3 is made up of 15 amino acids. The CDR3: CASSLVTGGTYEQYF. The CDR3 region has the DNA TGTGCCAGCAGCTTAGTGACAGGGGGAACCTACGAGCAGTACTTC.

V gene TRBV27 combines with J gene TRBJ2-4, with TRBD2 matching over 10 bases. V lost 11 bases to trimming and J lost 0 bases; unmatched junction nucleotides: 10. The CDR3 runs to 16 residues. Germline V CDR1 and CDR2: MNHEY, SMNVEV (reference sequence). The chain's CDR3 is CAATAGGVLAKNIQYF. The DNA of the CDR3 is TGTGCCGCCACAGCGGGGGGGGTACTAGCCAAAAACATTCAGTACTTC.

This chain links TRBV6-1 with TRBJ1-2; 7 nucleotides agree with TRBD1. The germline gives CDR1 MNHNS, CDR2 SASEGT. The ends lost 1 base at V and 5 bases at J; junction bases unmatched: 4. The CDR3 totals 14 residues. The chain's CDR3 is CASSEGDRSYGYTF. In nucleotides, the CDR3 is TGTGCCAGCAGTGAAGGGGACAGATCATATGGCTACACCTTC.

The chain couples TRBV5-6 to TRBJ2-3, with TRBD2 matching 7 bases. There are 16 residues in the CDR3. V shed 3 bases, J shed 2 bases, and the junction held 9 bases outside the gene matches. Looked up from germline, CDR1 is SGHDT and CDR2 is YYEEEE. The CDR3 sequence: CASSWLAVGHTDTQYF. The CDR3 bases are TGTGCCAGCAGCTGGCTAGCGGTCGGACACACAGATACGCAGTATTTT.

In its sample, this clonotype was seen a few times. The V and J genes are TRBV9 and TRBJ1-1, with D hard to call. Germline values: CDR1 SGDLS, CDR2 YYNGEE. V gave up 0 bases and J gave up 1 base, with 7 bases separating them. The CDR3 spans 14 residues. The CDR3 here is CASSVAPGNTEAFF. In DNA, the CDR3 is TGTGCCAGCAGCGTAGCCCCGGGGAACACTGAAGCTTTCTTT.

V and J are TRBV15 and TRBJ2-2; 7 bases fit TRBD1. With 3 bases clipped from V and 0 bases from J, the junction kept 10 bases outside the gene matches. The V gene's germline CDR1 is LNHNV and CDR2 YYDKDF (reference sequence). CDR3 size: 18 residues. In DNA form, the CDR3 reads TGTGCCACCAGCAGGTTCCCGGACAGGCGCTCGAACACCGGGGAGCTGTTTTTT. Its protein is CATSRFPDRRSNTGELFF.

The genes are TRBV7-2 and TRBJ2-5; possibly TRBD1 for D (6 bases). Germline V gives CDR1 SGHTA, CDR2 FQGNSA. The CDR3 is 15 residues long. V lost 3 bases and J 0 bases, leaving 11 bases between the germline ends. DNA for the CDR3: TGTGCCAGCAGCTTCCAGACAGGCCACCAAGAGACCCAGTACTTC. This gives the protein CASSFQTGHQETQYF.

In this sample, this clonotype turned up a few times. This chain connects TRBV24-1 to TRBJ2-5, with D hard to call. The V end lost 1 base, the J end lost 1 base, and 9 bases lay between the germline ends. This CDR3 is built from 15 residues. Germline CDR1 is KGHDR and CDR2 is SFDVKD. The chain's CDR3 is CATSDLSGPQETQYF. The CDR3 DNA reads as TGTGCCACCAGTGATTTATCAGGACCCCAAGAGACCCAGTACTTC.

This clonotype turned up a few times. The junction departs from germline at one end; a sequencing error may be responsible. CDR3 protein: CASSRRSGGLTKYF. CDR3 nucleotide sequence: TGTGCCAGCAGCCGACGCAGCGGGGGCCTGACCAAGTACTTC. The gene calls are TRBV11-2 and TRBJ2-5, with 8 nucleotides matching TRBD2. The CDR3 is made up of 14 amino acids. Per the germline V gene, CDR1 is SGHAT and CDR2 is FQNNGV.